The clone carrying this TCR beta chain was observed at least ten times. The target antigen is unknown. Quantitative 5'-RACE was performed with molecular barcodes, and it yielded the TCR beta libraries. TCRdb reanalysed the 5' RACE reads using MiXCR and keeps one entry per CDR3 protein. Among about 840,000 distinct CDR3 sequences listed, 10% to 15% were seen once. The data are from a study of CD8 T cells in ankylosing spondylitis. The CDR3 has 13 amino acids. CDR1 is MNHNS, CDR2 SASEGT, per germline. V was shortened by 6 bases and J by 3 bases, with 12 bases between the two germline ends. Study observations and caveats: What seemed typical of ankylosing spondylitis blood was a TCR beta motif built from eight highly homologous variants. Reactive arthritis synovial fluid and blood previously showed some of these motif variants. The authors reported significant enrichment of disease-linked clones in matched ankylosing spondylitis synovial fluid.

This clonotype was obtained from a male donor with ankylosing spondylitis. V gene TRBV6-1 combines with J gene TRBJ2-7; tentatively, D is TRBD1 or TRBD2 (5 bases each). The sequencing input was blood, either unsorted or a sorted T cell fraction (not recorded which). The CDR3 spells CASRPGTDYEQYF. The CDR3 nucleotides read TGTGCCAGCAGGCCCGGGACGGACTACGAGCAGTACTTC.